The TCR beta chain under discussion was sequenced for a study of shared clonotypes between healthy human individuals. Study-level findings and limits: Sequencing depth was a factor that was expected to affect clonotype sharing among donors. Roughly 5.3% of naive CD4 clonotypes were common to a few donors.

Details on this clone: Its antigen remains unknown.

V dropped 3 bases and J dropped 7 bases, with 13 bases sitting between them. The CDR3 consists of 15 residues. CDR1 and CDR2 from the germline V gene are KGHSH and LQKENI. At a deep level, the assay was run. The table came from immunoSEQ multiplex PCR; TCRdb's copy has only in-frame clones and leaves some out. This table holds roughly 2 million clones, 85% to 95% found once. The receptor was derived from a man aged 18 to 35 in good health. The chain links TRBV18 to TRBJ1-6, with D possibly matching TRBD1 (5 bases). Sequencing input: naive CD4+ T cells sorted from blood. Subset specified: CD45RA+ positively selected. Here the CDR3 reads CASSPSGTVNSPLHF. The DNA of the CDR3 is TGTGCCAGCTCACCTTCCGGGACGGTCAATTCACCCCTCCACTTT. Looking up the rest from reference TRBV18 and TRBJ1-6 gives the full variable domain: NAGVMQNPRHLVRRRGQEARLRCSPMKGHSHVYWYRQLPEEGLKFMVYLQKENIIDESGMPKERFSAEFPKEGPSILRIQQVVRGDSAAYFCASSPSGTVNSPLHFGNGTRLTVT.